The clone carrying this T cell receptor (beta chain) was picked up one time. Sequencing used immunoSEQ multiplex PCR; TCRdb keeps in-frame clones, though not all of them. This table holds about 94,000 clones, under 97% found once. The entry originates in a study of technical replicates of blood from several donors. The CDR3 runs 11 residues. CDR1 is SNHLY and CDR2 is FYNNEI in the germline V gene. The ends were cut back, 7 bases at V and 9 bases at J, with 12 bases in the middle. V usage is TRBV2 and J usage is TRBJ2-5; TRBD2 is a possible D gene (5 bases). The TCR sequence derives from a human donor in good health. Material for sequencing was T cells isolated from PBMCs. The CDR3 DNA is TGTGCCAGCACCCGGCAGGAGGCCCAGTACTTC. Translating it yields CASTRQEAQYF.